This T cell receptor beta chain is from a study of T cells in Graves' hyperthyroidism and ophthalmopathy. Amplified TCR beta CDR3 regions derived from RNA transcripts. An initial round of RT-PCR targeting the TCR CDR3 relied on the HTBI primer set. TCRdb passed the multiplex PCR reads through MiXCR, listing each CDR3 protein once. The sample shows around 350,000 distinct CDR3 sequences, approximately 14% of them seen only once. The table lists this clonotype with many counts. Per the germline V gene, CDR1 is MNHEY and CDR2 is SVGEGT. The CDR3 has 16 residues. V lost 2 bases, J lost 2 bases, and 15 bases lay in between.

V gene TRBV6-2 or TRBV6-3 combines with J gene TRBJ1-1; D is undetermined. The specimen was blood. The sequence came from a woman in her fifties or sixties with Graves' ophthalmopathy. CDR3 bases: TGTGCCAGCAGTTACCCTACGCGAAAAACTAACACTGAAGCTTTCTTT. The encoded protein is CASSYPTRKTNTEAFF.